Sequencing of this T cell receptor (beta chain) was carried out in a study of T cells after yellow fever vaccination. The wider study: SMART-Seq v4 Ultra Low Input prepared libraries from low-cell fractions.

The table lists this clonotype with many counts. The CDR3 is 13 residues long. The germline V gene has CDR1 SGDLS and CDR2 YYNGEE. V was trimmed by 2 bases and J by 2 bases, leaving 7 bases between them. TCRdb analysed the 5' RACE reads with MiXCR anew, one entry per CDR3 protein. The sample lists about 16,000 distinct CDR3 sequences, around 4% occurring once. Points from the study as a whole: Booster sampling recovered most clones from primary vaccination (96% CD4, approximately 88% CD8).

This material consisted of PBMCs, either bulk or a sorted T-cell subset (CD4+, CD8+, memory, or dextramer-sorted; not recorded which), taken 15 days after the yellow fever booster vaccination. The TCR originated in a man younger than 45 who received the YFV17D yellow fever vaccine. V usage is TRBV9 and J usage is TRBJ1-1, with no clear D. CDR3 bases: TGTGCCAGCAGCGTTGAACAAAACACTGAAGCTTTCTTT. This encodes CASSVEQNTEAFF.